One and the same sample provided the 23 T cell receptor beta chains below, sequenced in a study of type 1 and type 2 diabetes patients. PCR was run on genomic DNA. The TCR beta CDR3 region was amplified using 30 forward and 13 reverse primers. One entry per CDR3 protein results from TCRdb running MiXCR on the multiplex PCR reads. The repertoire has a few hundred thousand distinct CDR3 sequences, more than 40% of them found once; the top ten carry roughly an eighth. Sequencing was done on a sample of peripheral blood mononuclear cells (PBMCs). These receptors came from a man aged 18-30 years with type 2 diabetes.

As regards this clonotype: Germline and junction disagree at one end, which may indicate a read error. The chain recombines TRBV14 with TRBJ2-1, with TRBD2 matching over 12 bases. The CDR3 runs 15 residues. Germline CDR1 and CDR2: SGHDN and FVKESK. CDR3 nucleotides: TGTGCCAGCAGTCAAGGACTAGCGGGAAAAAGTGAGCAGTTCTTC. Its translation is CASSQGLAGKSEQFF.

Comments on this clonotype: One end of the junction fails to match germline, which may point to a read error. The chain uses TRBV7-7 and TRBJ1-1, with 7 bases fitting TRBD1. Germline CDR1 and CDR2: SSHAT and FNYEAQ (reference sequence). This CDR3 region has 15 residues. In nucleotides, the CDR3 is TGTGCTAGCAGCCTCCGGGACAGAATGAACACTGAAGCTTTCTTT. This encodes CASSLRDRMNTEAFF.

V and J are TRBV6-4 and TRBJ2-7; D might be TRBD2 (6 bases). The CDR3 has 14 amino acids. Between the trimmed V and J ends, which lost 4 bases and 3 bases, there was a span of 13 bases. Germline CDR1 is MRHNA and CDR2 is SNTAGT. CDR3 amino acids: CASSAGPAGYEQYF. CDR3 DNA sequence: TGTGCCAGCAGTGCTGGACCAGCGGGCTACGAGCAGTACTTC.

Ten or more counts support this clonotype. The chain joins TRBV10-3 to TRBJ2-3; D remains unclear. Trimming took off 6 bases at V and 0 bases at J, with 16 bases between the two ends. Germline values: CDR1 ENHRY, CDR2 SYGVKD. This CDR3 spans 16 amino acids. The CDR3 sequence: CAISSPGGASTDTQYF. In DNA form, the CDR3 reads TGTGCCATCAGCTCTCCCGGCGGAGCTAGCACAGATACGCAGTATTTT.

This clonotype has a handful of counts. The rearrangement joins TRBV7-3 to TRBJ2-2; no clear D gene. CDR3 length: 15 amino acids. The V end was cut by 5 bases, the J end by 3 bases, with 13 bases between. The germline V gene encodes CDR1 SGHTA and CDR2 FQGTGA. The CDR3 loop reads CASSPRNLYTGELFF. Written as DNA, the CDR3 is TGTGCCAGCAGCCCTCGAAATCTTTACACCGGGGAGCTGTTTTTT.

This chain connects TRBV7-2 to TRBJ1-1; TRBD1 matches 8 bases. Trimming removed 5 bases from V and 0 bases from J; junction bases left unmatched: 11. The germline gives CDR1 SGHTA, CDR2 FQGNSA. CDR3 size: 17 residues. The CDR3 loop reads CASSLLGTGGLNTEAFF. As DNA, the CDR3 is TGTGCCAGCAGCCTACTCGGGACAGGAGGTCTGAACACTGAAGCTTTCTTT.

This clonotype has a handful of counts. J is TRBJ2-5 and V is TRBV11-2; TRBD2 aligns across 9 bases. CDR1 and CDR2 from the germline V gene are SGHAT and FQNNGV. J lost 8 bases, V lost 4 bases, and 23 bases had no gene match. The CDR3 is made up of 19 amino acids. The CDR3 spells CASSSLFAGGPYTSLTQYF. The CDR3 DNA reads TGTGCCAGCAGCTCCCTTTTCGCGGGGGGGCCATATACCTCCCTAACCCAGTACTTC.

The chain recombines TRBV20-1 with TRBJ2-5; TRBD1 matches 8 bases. Near its end, the DNA agrees better with TRBJ2-7, so the J call may be wrong. The CDR3 is 12 residues long. In germline, CDR1 is DFQATT, CDR2 SNEGSKA (reference sequence). CDR3: CSATGGYDEQYF. DNA for the CDR3: TGCAGTGCCACAGGGGGTTACGACGAGCAGTACTTC.

The CDR3 nucleotides are TGCAGTGCTAGTGAACTAGCGGGAGTCTACGAGCAGTACTTC. Its protein product is CSASELAGVYEQYF. The chain links TRBV20-1 to TRBJ2-7, with 11 bases identical to TRBD2. This CDR3 comprises 14 residues. Per germline, CDR1 DFQATT and CDR2 SNEGSKA (reference sequence). Germline trimming cut 3 bases from V and 3 bases from J; bases unmatched to any gene: 4.

The V call is TRBV13, the J call TRBJ1-6; maybe TRBD1 (6 bases). The germline gives CDR1 PRHDT, CDR2 FYEKMQ (reference sequence). V was trimmed by 10 bases and J by 6 bases, leaving 13 bases between them. This CDR3 region has 13 residues. As DNA, the CDR3 is TGTGCCATCAGTGAGGACAGTAATTCACCCCTCCACTTT. Translating it yields CAISEDSNSPLHF.

This chain links TRBV6-1 with TRBJ1-4; a possible D gene is TRBD1 (5 bases). The V gene's germline CDR1 is MNHNS and CDR2 SASEGT. The V and J ends lost 8 bases and 8 bases respectively, with 15 bases between them. The CDR3 has 13 residues. CDR3 region: CASGRQKKEKLFF. The CDR3 coding sequence is TGTGCCAGCGGACGACAGAAGAAAGAAAAACTGTTTTTT.

V is TRBV30 and J is TRBJ1-1; 9 nucleotides line up with TRBD1. Trimming removed 5 bases from V and 4 bases from J; junction bases left unmatched: 20. CDR1 and CDR2 from the germline V gene are GTSNPN and SVGIG (reference sequence). CDR3 length: 18 residues. The CDR3 loop reads CAWEDPSRDRVPGTEAFF. As DNA, the CDR3 is TGTGCCTGGGAGGATCCCTCCCGGGACAGGGTACCCGGCACTGAAGCTTTCTTT.

This clonotype turned up a few times. The chain employs TRBV6-6 and TRBJ1-4, with 7 bases that match TRBD1. Germline CDR1 reads MNHNY; CDR2 reads SVGAGI (reference sequence). The CDR3 length is 16 residues. Losses at the gene ends were 2 bases for V and 7 bases for J; bases not matched to a gene: 10. Written as DNA, the CDR3 is TGTGCCAGCAGTTACGGACTTACAGGGGACGGTGAAAAACTGTTTTTT. Translating gives CASSYGLTGDGEKLFF.

A few counts support this clonotype. This chain links TRBV7-3 with TRBJ1-6; no clear D gene. Germline lookup yields CDR1 SGHTA and CDR2 FQGTGA. This CDR3 region has 13 residues. Trimming removed 5 bases at V and 5 bases at J, with 7 bases between. The DNA of the CDR3 is TGTGCCAGCAGCAGGTCTAATAATTCACCCCTCCACTTT. This gives the protein CASSRSNNSPLHF.

This clonotype was counted a few times. The gene calls are TRBV2 and TRBJ2-1; TRBD2 matches 10 bases. The CDR3 runs 18 residues. Germline CDR1 and CDR2: SNHLY and FYNNEI. J gave up 10 bases and V 0 bases, and 15 bases lay outside the gene matches. CDR3 residues: CASSEALRRASGSREQFF. The CDR3, as DNA: TGTGCCAGCAGTGAAGCGCTTAGACGGGCTAGCGGGAGTCGGGAGCAGTTCTTC.

On this clonotype: This sequence may be a read error, since a much larger clone differs from it by one base. V and J are TRBV15 and TRBJ2-6, with a weak D call TRBD1 (6 bases). The CDR3 covers 17 residues. Germline loops: CDR1 LNHNV, CDR2 YYDKDF (reference sequence). Trimming cost V 5 bases and J 0 bases, with 14 bases left between them. CDR3 nucleotide sequence: TGTGCCACCAGCCGCCGCCAGGGGTCCTCTGGGGCCAACGTCCTGACTTTC. It is translated as CATSRRQGSSGANVLTF.

This clonotype was counted between two and nine times. This chain uses TRBV14 with TRBJ2-2, with 9 bases aligning to TRBD1. V lost 3 bases, J lost 6 bases, and 8 bases stayed unmatched. In germline, CDR1 is SGHDN, CDR2 FVKESK. The CDR3 spans 16 residues. The CDR3 nucleotides read TGTGCCAGCAGCCATGCCCCAGGACAGGGGTCCGGGGAGCTGTTTTTT. Its translation is CASSHAPGQGSGELFF.

The chain employs TRBV6-6 and TRBJ1-2; a weak D match, TRBD1 (5 bases). The CDR3 is made up of 12 amino acids. Per germline, CDR1 MNHNY and CDR2 SVGAGI (reference sequence). With 8 bases removed from V and 1 base from J, the gap between germline ends came to 8 bases. CDR3 amino acids: CASRDYNYGYTF. CDR3 in DNA: TGTGCCAGCCGGGACTATAACTATGGCTACACCTTC.

This clonotype was counted ten times or more. The rearrangement joins TRBV2 to TRBJ1-1; D not resolved. CDR3 size: 13 residues. V shed 6 bases and J shed 2 bases, with 10 bases lying between them. The germline V gene has CDR1 SNHLY and CDR2 FYNNEI. For the CDR3, the DNA is TGTGCCAGCAGCGAGGGTTTTAACACTGAAGCTTTCTTT. The encoded protein is CASSEGFNTEAFF.

The gene calls are TRBV5-1 and TRBJ2-3; TRBD2 might be the D (5 bases). This CDR3 has 14 amino acids. Trimming took 3 bases from V and 3 from J, leaving 11 bases between them. Germline V gives CDR1 SGHRS, CDR2 YFSETQ. The CDR3 here is CASSYSIATDTQYF. In DNA form, the CDR3 reads TGCGCCAGCAGCTACTCAATAGCGACAGATACGCAGTATTTT.

The rearrangement joins TRBV2 to TRBJ1-4, with 7 positions matching TRBD1. The V gene end was trimmed by 6 bases and the J gene end by 7 bases; junction bases not matched to a gene: 5. The CDR3 is 13 amino acids. From germline, CDR1 is SNHLY and CDR2 FYNNEI. CDR3 DNA sequence: TGTGCCAGCAGGCAGGGGGGGGGTGAAAAACTGTTTTTT. It encodes CASRQGGGEKLFF.

Only a few counts were recorded for this clonotype. This chain connects TRBV7-3 to TRBJ2-5; D may match TRBD1 or TRBD2 (5 bases each). V was pared by 4 bases and J by 4 bases, with 19 bases between. This CDR3 contains 16 residues. CDR1 is SGHTA and CDR2 is FQGTGA in the germline V gene. For the CDR3, the DNA is TGTGCCAGCAGCTCCTACCGGGACCAGTCCTCAGAGACCCAGTACTTC. Translation gives CASSSYRDQSSETQYF.

The chain recombines TRBV20-1 with TRBJ2-6; the D is unclear. CDR3 size: 13 residues. Trimming cost V 6 bases and J 0 bases, with 6 bases left between them. The germline CDR1 and CDR2 sequences are DFQATT and SNEGSKA (reference sequence). CDR3 sequence: CSATSSGANVLTF. The CDR3 DNA is TGCAGTGCCACATCCTCTGGGGCCAACGTCCTGACTTTC.